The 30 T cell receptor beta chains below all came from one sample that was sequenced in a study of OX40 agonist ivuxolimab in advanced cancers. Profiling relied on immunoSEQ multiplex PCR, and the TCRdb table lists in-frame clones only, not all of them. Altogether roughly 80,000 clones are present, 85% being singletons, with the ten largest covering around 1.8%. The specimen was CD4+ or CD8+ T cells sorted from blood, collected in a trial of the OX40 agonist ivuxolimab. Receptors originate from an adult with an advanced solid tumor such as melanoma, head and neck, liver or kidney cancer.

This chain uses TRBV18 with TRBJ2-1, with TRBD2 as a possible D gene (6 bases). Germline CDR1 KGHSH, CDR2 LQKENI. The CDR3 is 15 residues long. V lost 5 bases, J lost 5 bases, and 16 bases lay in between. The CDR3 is CASSGRAGLNNEQFF. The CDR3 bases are TGTGCCAGCTCAGGTCGAGCGGGCCTCAACAATGAGCAGTTCTTC.

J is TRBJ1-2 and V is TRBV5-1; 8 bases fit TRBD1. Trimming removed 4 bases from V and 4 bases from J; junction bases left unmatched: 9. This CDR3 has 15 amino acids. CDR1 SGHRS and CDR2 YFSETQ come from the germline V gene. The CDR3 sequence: CASSEDRARVYGYTF. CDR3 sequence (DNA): TGCGCCAGCAGCGAGGACAGGGCTCGGGTCTATGGCTACACCTTC.

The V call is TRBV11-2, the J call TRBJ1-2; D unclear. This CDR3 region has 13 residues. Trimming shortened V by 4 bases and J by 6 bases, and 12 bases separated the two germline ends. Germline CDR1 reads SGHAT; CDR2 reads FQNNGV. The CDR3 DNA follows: TGTGCCAGCAGCTCCGGGTCAGACGATGGCTACACCTTC. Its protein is CASSSGSDDGYTF.

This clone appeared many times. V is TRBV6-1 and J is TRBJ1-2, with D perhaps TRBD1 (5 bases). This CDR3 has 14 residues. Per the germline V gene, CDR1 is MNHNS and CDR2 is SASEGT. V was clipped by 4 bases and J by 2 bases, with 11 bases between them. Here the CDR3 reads CASSGGTGNYGYTF. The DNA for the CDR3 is TGTGCCAGCAGTGGGGGGACGGGGAACTATGGCTACACCTTC.

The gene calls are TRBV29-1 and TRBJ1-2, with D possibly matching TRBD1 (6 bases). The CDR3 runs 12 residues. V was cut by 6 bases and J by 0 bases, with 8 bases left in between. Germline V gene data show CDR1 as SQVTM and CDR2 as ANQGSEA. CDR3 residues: CSVGTSNYGYTF. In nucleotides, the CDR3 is TGCAGCGTCGGGACATCTAACTATGGCTACACCTTC. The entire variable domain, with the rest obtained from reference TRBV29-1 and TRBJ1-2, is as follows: SAVISQKPSRDICQRGTSLTIQCQVDSQVTMMFWYRQQPGQSLTLIATANQGSEATYESGFVIDKFPISRPNLTFSTLTVSNMSPEDSSIYLCSVGTSNYGYTFGSGTRLTVV.

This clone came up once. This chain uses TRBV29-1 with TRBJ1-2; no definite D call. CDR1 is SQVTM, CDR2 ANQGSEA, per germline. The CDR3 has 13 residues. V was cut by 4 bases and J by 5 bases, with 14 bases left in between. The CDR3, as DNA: TGCAGCGTTGTTTCTGGGCTTAGTTATGGCTACACCTTC. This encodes CSVVSGLSYGYTF.

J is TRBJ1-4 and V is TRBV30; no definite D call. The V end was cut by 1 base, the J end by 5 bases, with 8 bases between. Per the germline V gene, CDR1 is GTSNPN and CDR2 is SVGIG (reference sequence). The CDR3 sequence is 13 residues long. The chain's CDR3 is CAWSENRNEKLFF. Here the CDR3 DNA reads TGTGCCTGGAGTGAGAACCGAAATGAAAAACTGTTTTTT.

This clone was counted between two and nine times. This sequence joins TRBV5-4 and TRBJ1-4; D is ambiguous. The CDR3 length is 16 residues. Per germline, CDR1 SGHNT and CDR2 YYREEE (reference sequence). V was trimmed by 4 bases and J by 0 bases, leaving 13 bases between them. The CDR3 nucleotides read TGTGCCAGCAGCCCAGACATGGTTGCAACTAATGAAAAACTGTTTTTT. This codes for CASSPDMVATNEKLFF.

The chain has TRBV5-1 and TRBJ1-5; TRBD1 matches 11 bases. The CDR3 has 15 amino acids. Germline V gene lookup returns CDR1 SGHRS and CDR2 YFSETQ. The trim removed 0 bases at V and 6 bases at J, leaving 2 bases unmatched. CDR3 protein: CASSLEGQGGQPQHF. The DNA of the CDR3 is TGCGCCAGCAGCTTGGAGGGACAGGGGGGTCAGCCCCAGCATTTT.

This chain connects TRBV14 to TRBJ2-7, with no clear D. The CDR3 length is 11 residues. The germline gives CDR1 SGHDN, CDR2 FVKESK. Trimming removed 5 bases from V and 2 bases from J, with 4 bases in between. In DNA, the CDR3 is TGTGCCAGCAGCTCTACCTACGAGCAGTACTTC. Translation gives CASSSTYEQYF.

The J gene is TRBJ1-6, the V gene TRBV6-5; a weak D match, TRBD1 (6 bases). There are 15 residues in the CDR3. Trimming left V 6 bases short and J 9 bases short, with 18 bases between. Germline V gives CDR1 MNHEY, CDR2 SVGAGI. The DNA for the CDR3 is TGTGCCAGCAGAAGTCCCGGGGGGGCACGTTCACCCCTCCACTTT. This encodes CASRSPGGARSPLHF.

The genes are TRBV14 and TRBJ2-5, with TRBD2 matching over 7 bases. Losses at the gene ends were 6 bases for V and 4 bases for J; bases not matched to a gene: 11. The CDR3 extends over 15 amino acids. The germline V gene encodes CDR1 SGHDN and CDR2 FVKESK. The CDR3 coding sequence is TGTGCCAGCAGTCCCGTGGGGGGGAGACGAGAGACCCAGTACTTC. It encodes CASSPVGGRRETQYF.

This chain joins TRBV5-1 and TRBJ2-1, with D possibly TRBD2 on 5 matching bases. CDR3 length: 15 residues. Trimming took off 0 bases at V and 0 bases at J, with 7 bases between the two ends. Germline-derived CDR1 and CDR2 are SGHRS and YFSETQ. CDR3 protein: CASSLEGSSYNEQFF. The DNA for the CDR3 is TGCGCCAGCAGCTTGGAAGGGAGCTCCTACAATGAGCAGTTCTTC.

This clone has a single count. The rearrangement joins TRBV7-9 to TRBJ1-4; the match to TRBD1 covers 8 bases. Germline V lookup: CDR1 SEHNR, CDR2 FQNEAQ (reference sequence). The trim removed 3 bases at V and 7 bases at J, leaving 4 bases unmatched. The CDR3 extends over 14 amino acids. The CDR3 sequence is CASSFSQGGEKLFF. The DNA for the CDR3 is TGTGCCAGCAGCTTTTCACAGGGGGGTGAAAAACTGTTTTTT.

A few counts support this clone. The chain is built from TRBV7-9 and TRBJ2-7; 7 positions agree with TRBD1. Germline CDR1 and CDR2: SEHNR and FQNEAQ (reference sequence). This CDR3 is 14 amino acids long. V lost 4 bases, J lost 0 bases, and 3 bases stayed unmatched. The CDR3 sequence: CASSSDRLSYEQYF. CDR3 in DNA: TGTGCCAGCAGCTCGGACAGGCTCTCCTACGAGCAGTACTTC.

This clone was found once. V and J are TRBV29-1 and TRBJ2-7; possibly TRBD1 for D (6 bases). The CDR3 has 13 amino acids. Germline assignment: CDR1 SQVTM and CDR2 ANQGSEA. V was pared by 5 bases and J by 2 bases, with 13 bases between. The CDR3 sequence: CSVSQGIAYEQYF. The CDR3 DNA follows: TGCAGCGTTTCACAGGGTATAGCCTACGAGCAGTACTTC.

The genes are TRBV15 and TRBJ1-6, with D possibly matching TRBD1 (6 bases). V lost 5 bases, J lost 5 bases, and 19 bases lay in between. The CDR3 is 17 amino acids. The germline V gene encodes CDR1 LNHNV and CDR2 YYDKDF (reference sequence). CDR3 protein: CATSPGGGLLNNSPLHF. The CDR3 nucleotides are TGTGCCACCAGCCCAGGTGGGGGGCTATTAAATAATTCACCCCTCCACTTT. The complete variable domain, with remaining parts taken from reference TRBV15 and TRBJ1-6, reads DAMVIQNPRYQVTQFGKPVTLSCSQTLNHNVMYWYQQKSSQAPKLLFHYYDKDFNNEADTPDNFQSRRPNTSFCFLDIRSPGLGDTAMYLCATSPGGGLLNNSPLHFGNGTRLTVT.

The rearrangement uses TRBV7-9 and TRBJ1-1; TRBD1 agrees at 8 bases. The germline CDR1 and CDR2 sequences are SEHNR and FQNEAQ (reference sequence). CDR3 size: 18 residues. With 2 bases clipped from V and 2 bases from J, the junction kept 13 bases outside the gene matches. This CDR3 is CASSLPRGGQGANTEAFF. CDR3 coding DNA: TGTGCCAGCAGCTTACCCCGGGGGGGGCAGGGGGCCAACACTGAAGCTTTCTTT. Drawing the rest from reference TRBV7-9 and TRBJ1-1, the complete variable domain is DTGVSQNPRHKITKRGQNVTFRCDPISEHNRLYWYRQTLGQGPEFLTYFQNEAQLEKSRLLSDRFSAERPKGSFSTLEIQRTEQGDSAMYLCASSLPRGGQGANTEAFFGQGTRLTVV.

The CDR3 nucleotides read TGTGCCACCAGCAGAGATCGCAGCGGGAGCACAGATACGCAGTATTTT. Translation: CATSRDRSGSTDTQYF. The chain combines TRBV15 with TRBJ2-3, with a weak D call TRBD2 (6 bases). The CDR3 loop spans 16 amino acids. Trimming shortened V by 0 bases and J by 0 bases, and 10 bases separated the two germline ends. Germline lookup yields CDR1 LNHNV and CDR2 YYDKDF (reference sequence).

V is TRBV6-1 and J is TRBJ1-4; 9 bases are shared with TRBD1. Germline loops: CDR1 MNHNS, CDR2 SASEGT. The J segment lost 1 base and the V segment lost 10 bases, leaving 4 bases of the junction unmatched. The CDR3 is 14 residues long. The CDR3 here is CATEDRGTNEKLFF. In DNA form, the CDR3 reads TGTGCCACCGAGGACAGGGGAACTAATGAAAAACTGTTTTTT.

CDR3 DNA sequence: TGTGCCAGCAGCCCTGGAGGGGGGGATCAGCCCCAGCATTTT. Amino acid sequence: CASSPGGGDQPQHF. This chain connects TRBV7-3 to TRBJ1-5; a weak D match, TRBD1 (6 bases). V lost 5 bases and J 5 bases, leaving 13 bases between the germline ends. This CDR3 spans 14 amino acids. Germline V lookup: CDR1 SGHTA, CDR2 FQGTGA. Together with reference TRBV7-3 and TRBJ1-5, the CDR3 gives the full variable domain: GAGVSQTPSNKVTEKGKYVELRCDPISGHTALYWYRQSLGQGPEFLIYFQGTGAADDSGLPNDRFFAVRPEGSVSTLKIQRTERGDSAVYLCASSPGGGDQPQHFGDGTRLSIL.

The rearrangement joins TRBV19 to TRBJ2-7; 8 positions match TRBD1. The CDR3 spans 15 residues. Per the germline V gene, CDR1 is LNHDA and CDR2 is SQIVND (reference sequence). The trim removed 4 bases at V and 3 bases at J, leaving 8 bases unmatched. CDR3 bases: TGTGCCAGTAGTAAAGGGACAGGAGACTACTACGAGCAGTACTTC. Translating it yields CASSKGTGDYYEQYF.

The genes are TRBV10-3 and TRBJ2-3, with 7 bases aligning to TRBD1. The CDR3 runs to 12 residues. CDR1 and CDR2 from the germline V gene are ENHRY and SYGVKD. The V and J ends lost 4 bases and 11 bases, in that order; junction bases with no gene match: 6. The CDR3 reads CAISVNGQEQYF. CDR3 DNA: TGTGCCATCAGTGTAAATGGACAGGAGCAGTATTTT.

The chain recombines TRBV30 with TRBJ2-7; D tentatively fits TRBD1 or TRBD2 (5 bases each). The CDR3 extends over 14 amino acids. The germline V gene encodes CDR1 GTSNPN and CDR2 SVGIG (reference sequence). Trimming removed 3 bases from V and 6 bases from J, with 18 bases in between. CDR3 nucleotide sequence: TGTGCCTGGAGCCTCGCCCCAGCAGGGACCGAGCAGTACTTC. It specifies CAWSLAPAGTEQYF.

Written as DNA, the CDR3 is TGTGCCAGTAGTCAAAGGGGATTGGGACAGAGATATAGCGGGAGCTCCTACAATGAGCAGTTCTTC. Encoded protein: CASSQRGLGQRYSGSSYNEQFF. The chain joins TRBV19 to TRBJ2-1; 9 positions match TRBD2. Germline-derived CDR1 and CDR2 are LNHDA and SQIVND (reference sequence). Trimming at V came to 5 bases and at J to 0 bases, leaving 23 bases not matched to a gene. The CDR3 extends over 22 amino acids.

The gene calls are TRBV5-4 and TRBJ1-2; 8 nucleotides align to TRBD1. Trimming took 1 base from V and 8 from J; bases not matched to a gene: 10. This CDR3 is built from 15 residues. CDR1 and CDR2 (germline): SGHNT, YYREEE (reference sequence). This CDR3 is CASSLSPDRVGGYTF. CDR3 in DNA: TGTGCCAGCAGCTTGTCCCCGGACAGGGTGGGAGGCTACACCTTC.

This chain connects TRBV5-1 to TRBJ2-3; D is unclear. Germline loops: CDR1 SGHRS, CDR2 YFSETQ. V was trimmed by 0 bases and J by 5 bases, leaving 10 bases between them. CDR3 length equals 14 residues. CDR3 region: CASSLEGRKDTQYF. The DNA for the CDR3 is TGCGCCAGCAGCTTGGAGGGCAGAAAAGATACGCAGTATTTT.

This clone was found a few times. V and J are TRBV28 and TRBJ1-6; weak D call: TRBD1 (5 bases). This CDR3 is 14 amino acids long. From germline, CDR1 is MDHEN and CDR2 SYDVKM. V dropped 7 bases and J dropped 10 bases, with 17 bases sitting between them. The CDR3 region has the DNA TGTGCCAGCACCAGGGCAAGTATAAACTCACCCCTCCACTTT. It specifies CASTRASINSPLHF.

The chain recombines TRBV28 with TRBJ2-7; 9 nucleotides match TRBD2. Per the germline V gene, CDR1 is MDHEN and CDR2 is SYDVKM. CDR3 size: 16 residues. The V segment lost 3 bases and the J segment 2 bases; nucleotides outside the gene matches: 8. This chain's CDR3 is CASSFRAGGLTYEQYF. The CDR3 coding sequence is TGTGCCAGCAGTTTCAGAGCGGGAGGACTAACCTACGAGCAGTACTTC.

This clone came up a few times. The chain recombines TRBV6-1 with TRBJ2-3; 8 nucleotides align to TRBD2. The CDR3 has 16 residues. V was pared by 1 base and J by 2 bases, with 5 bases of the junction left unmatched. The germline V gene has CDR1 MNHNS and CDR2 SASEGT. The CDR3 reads CASSEDIAGLTDTQYF. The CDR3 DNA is TGTGCCAGCAGTGAAGATATAGCGGGACTCACAGATACGCAGTATTTT.